The entry below gives a single T cell receptor beta chain sequence along with its context. Other nucleotide sequences in the sample specify the same CDR3. Original handling: Using reference gene primer amplification, nucleated cell counts were estimated. Method: immunoSEQ multiplex PCR; TCRdb's copy keeps in-frame clones and lacks some. V and J calls and clone size are given by that table; D and trimming were obtained from the DNA. The profile shows around 150,000 clones, over 75% of them singletons. The sample comes from a study of blood T cell repertoires in COVID-19. Trimming at V came to 4 bases and at J to 6 bases, leaving 13 bases not matched to a gene. Germline assignment: CDR1 LGHDT and CDR2 YNNKEL (reference sequence). This CDR3 comprises 16 residues.

The receptor was isolated from a woman aged 45-65 years who had recovered from COVID-19. J is TRBJ1-2 and V is TRBV3-1 (or the pseudogene TRBV3-2); 8 bases are a match to TRBD1. Sequencing was carried out using PBMCs or T cells enriched from blood (not recorded which). CDR3 nucleotide sequence: TGTGCCAGCAGCCGTCCTTCAGGACAGGGCGGCCATGGCTACACCTTC. This translates into CASSRPSGQGGHGYTF.